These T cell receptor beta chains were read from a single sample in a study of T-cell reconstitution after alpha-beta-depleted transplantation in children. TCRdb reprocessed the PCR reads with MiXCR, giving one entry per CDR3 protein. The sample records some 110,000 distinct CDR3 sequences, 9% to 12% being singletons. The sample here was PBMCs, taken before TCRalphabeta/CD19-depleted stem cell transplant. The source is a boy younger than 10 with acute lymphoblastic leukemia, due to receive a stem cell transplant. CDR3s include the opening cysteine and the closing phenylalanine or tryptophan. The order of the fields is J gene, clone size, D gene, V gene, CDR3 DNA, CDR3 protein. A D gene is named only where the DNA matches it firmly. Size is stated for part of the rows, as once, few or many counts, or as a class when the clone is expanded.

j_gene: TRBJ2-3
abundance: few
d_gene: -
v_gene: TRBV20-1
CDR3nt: TGCAGTGCTAGAGAGTCTGGCGGATCCACAGATACGCAGTATTTT
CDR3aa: CSARESGGSTDTQYF

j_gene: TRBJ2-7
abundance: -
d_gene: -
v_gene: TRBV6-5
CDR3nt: TGTGCCAGCAGTTACGGAGGGACCTCCTACGAGCAGTACTTC
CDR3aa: CASSYGGTSYEQYF

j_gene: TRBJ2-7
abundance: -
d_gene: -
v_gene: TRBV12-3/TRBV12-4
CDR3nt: TGTGCCAGCAGCCTCCTGGTTGCCACGGGGGAGCAGTACTTC
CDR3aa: CASSLLVATGEQYF

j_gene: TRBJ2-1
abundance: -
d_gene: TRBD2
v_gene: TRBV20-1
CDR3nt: TGCAGTGCTAGTTACGGGAGCGGGAGGGCCGGGAATGAGCAGTTCTTC
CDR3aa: CSASYGSGRAGNEQFF

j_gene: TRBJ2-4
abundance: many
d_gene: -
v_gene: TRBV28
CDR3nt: TGTGCCAGCAGTTCAGGGGCCGTGGCCAAAAACATTCAGTACTTC
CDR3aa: CASSSGAVAKNIQYF

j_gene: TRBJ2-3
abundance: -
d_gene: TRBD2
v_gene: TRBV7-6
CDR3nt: TGTGCCAGCAGCTCCTCTAGCGGTGCGGGGGATACGCAGTATTTT
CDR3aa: CASSSSSGAGDTQYF

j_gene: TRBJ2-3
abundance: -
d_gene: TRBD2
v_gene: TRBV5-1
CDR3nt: TGCGCCAGCACCCAAACCAAGCGGGAGATTATAGATACGCAGTATTTT
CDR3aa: CASTQTKREIIDTQYF

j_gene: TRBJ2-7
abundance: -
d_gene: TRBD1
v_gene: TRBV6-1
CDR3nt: TGTGCCAGCAGTCCGGGACAGTCGGCCTACGAGCAGTACTTC
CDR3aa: CASSPGQSAYEQYF

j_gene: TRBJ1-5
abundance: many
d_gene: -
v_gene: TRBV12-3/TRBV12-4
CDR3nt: TGTGCCAGCAGTTTAGTTCTCAGGGTGGGCAATCAGCCCCAGCATTTT
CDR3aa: CASSLVLRVGNQPQHF

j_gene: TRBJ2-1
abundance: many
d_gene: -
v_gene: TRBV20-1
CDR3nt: TGCAGTGCTACCGGGACTTTAAATGAGCAGTTCTTC
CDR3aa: CSATGTLNEQFF

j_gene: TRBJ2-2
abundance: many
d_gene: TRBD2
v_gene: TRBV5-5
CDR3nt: TGTGCCAGCAGCTTGGGACTAGCGGGTTGGACCGGGGAGCTGTTTTTT
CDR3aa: CASSLGLAGWTGELFF

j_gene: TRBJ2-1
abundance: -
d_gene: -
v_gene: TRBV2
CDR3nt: TGTGCCAGCAGGTACAATGAGCAGTTCTTC
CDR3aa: CASRYNEQFF

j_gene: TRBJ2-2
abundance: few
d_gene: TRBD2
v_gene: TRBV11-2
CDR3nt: TGTGCCAGCAGCTTAGTGGTGGGACTAGCGGGAGCAGGCGCCGGGGAGCTGTTTTTT
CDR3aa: CASSLVVGLAGAGAGELFF

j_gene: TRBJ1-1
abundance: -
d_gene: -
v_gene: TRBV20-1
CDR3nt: TGCAGTGCTAGAGTTGGGGACACTGAAGCTTTCTTT
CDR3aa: CSARVGDTEAFF

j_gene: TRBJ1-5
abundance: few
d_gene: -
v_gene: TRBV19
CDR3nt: TGTGCCAGTAGTATTGAAGCACTTTCTCAGCCCCAGCATTTT
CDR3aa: CASSIEALSQPQHF

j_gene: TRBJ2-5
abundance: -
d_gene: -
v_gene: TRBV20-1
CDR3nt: TGCAGTGCTAGCAAGCGCCAAGAGACCCAGTACTTC
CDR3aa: CSASKRQETQYF

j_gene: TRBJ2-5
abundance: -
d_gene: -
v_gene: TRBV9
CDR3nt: TGTGCCAGCAGCGTAGCTCCGGGGACCCAAGAGACCCAGTACTTC
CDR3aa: CASSVAPGTQETQYF

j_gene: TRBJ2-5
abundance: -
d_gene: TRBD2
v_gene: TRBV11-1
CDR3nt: TGTGCCAGCAGCGTGAGCGGGAGGAACCAAGAGACCCAGTACTTC
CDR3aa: CASSVSGRNQETQYF

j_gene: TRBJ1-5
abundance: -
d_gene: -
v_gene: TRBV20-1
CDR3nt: TGCAGTGCTAGAGATACCGGGACGGGCAATCAGCCCCAGCATTTT
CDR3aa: CSARDTGTGNQPQHF

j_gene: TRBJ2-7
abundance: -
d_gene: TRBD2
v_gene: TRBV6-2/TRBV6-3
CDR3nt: TGTGCCAGCAGTTACTCGATTCCCGGACTAGCGGGAGGGTGGGTCTACGAGCAGTACTTC
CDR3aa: CASSYSIPGLAGGWVYEQYF